This TCR beta chain was identified in a study of T cells in localized non-small cell lung cancer. General study points: Appearance in adjacent lung was seen for a median 57 of the top 100 tumor clones. Longer overall survival associated with higher blood T cell density; shorter survival with higher adjacent-lung clonality. Uninvolved adjacent lung showed higher T cell clonality than tumor. Analysis by sequencing included only one tumor region, so heterogeneity remains possible.

On this clone: The antigen is undetermined.

Clones were read by immunoSEQ multiplex PCR, and TCRdb kept only the in-frame ones, dropping some. The profile shows 18,000 or so clones, about four fifths of them singletons. V was trimmed by 2 bases and J by 0 bases, leaving 10 bases between them. The CDR3 consists of 15 residues. The germline CDR1 and CDR2 sequences are SEHNR and FQNEAQ (reference sequence). V is TRBV7-9 and J is TRBJ1-1, with D possibly matching TRBD1 (6 bases). This clonotype was sampled from a female donor of 60 years or more with stage I lung adenocarcinoma. The input for sequencing was peripheral blood, taken before any cancer treatment. The CDR3 loop is CASSLTGHLNTEAFF. In DNA, the CDR3 is TGTGCCAGCAGCTTAACGGGACACTTGAACACTGAAGCTTTCTTT.